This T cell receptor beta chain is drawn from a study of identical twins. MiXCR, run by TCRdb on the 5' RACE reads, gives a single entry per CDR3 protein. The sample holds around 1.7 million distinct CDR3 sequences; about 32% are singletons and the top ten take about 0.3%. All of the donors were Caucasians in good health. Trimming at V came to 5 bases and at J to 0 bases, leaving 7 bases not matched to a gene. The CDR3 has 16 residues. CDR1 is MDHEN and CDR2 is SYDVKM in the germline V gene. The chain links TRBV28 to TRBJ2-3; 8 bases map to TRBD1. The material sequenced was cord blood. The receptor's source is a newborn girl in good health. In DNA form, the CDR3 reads TGTGCCAGCAGTCTCCAGGGGGCGGCTAGCACAGATACGCAGTATTTT. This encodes CASSLQGAASTDTQYF. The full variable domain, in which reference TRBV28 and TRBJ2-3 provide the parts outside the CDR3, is DVKVTQSSRYLVKRTGEKVFLECVQDMDHENMFWYRQDPGLGLRLIYFSYDVKMKEKGDIPEGYSVSREKKERFSLILESASTNQTSMYLCASSLQGAASTDTQYFGPGTRLTVL.